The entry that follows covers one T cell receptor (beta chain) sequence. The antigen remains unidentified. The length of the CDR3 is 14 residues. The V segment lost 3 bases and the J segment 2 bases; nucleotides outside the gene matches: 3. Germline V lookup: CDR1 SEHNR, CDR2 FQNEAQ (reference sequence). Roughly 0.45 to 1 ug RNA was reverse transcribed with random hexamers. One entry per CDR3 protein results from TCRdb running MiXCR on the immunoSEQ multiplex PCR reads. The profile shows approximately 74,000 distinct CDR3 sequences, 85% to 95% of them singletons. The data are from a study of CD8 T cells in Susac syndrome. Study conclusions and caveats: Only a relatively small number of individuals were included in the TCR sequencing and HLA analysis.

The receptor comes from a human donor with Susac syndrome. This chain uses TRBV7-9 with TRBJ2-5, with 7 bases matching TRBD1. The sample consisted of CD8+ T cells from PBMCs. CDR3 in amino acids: CASSFPGGQETQYF. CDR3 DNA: TGTGCCAGCAGCTTCCCAGGGGGACAAGAGACCCAGTACTTC.